A single count supports the clone carrying this T cell receptor (beta chain). Libraries were prepared by immunoSEQ multiplex PCR; TCRdb keeps only in-frame clonotypes and omits some of them. The sample yields approximately 110,000 clones, about 93% seen once. The sample is drawn from a study of T cells after somatic rescue of genetic block. The CDR3 loop spans 13 amino acids. Germline assignment: CDR1 MDHEN and CDR2 SYDVKM. V was pared by 2 bases and J by 7 bases, with 2 bases of the junction left unmatched. The chain joins TRBV28 to TRBJ2-1, with 7 bases that match TRBD2. This TCR was recovered from a woman younger than 30. The sequenced sample was peripheral blood mononuclear cells (PBMCs). CDR3 region: CASSLAGENEQFF. For the CDR3, the DNA is TGTGCCAGCAGTTTAGCGGGGGAAAATGAGCAGTTCTTC.